The present T cell receptor beta chain was sequenced within a study of T cell changes during pregnancy in multiple sclerosis. Losses at the gene ends were 5 bases for V and 6 bases for J; bases not matched to a gene: 11. This CDR3 has 15 residues. Germline CDR1 and CDR2: SGHAT and FQDESV (reference sequence). Sequencing used immunoSEQ multiplex PCR; TCRdb keeps in-frame clones, though not all of them. The sample has 70,000 to 95,000 clones; roughly 90% are singletons. J is TRBJ1-1 and V is TRBV11-1, with 8 bases fitting TRBD1. Sample: peripheral blood, taken before pregnancy. The source of this sequence is a female donor with multiple sclerosis, enrolled in a pregnancy study. CDR3 in DNA: TGTGCCAGCAGCCCCGCGTGGGACAGGAGCGCTGAAGCTTTCTTT. Residues: CASSPAWDRSAEAFF.